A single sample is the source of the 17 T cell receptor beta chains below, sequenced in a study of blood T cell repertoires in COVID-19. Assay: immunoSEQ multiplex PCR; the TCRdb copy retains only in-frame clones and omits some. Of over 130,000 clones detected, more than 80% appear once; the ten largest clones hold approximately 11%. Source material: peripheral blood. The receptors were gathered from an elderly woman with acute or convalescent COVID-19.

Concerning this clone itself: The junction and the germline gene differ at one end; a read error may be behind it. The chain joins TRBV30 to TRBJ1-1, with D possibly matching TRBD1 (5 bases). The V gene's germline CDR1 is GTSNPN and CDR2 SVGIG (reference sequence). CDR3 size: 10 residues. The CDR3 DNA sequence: TGTGCCGGACGCAGCGGGGCCTCCCTTTTT. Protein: CAGRSGASLF.

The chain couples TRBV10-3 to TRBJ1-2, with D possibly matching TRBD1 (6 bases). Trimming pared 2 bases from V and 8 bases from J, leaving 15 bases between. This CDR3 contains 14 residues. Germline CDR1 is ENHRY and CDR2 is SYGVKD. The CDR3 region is CAISEIQTGLGYTF. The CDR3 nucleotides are TGTGCCATCAGTGAGATTCAAACAGGGCTCGGCTACACCTTC.

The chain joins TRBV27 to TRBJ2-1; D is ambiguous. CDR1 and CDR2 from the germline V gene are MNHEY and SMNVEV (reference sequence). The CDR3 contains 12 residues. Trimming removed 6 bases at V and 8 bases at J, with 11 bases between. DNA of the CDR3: TGTGCCAGCAGCCGACCAGAGGATGAGCAGTTCTTC. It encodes CASSRPEDEQFF.

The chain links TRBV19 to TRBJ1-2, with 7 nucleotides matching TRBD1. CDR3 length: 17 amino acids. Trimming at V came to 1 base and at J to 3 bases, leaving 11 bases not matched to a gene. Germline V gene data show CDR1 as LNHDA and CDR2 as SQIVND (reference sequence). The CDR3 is CASSIGMDRNGDYGYTF. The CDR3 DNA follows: TGTGCCAGTAGTATAGGAATGGACAGGAATGGCGACTATGGCTACACCTTC.

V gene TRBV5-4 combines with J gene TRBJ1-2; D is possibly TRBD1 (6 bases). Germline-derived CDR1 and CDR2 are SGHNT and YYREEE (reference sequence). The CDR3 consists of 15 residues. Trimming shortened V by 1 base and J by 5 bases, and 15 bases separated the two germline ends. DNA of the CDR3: TGTGCCAGCAGCTTGTCCTCGGGGGGCAGGTATGGCTACACCTTC. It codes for CASSLSSGGRYGYTF. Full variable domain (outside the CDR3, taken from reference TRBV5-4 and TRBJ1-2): ETGVTQSPTHLIKTRGQQVTLRCSSQSGHNTVSWYQQALGQGPQFIFQYYREEENGRGNFPPRFSGLQFPNYSSELNVNALELDDSALYLCASSLSSGGRYGYTFGSGTRLTVV.

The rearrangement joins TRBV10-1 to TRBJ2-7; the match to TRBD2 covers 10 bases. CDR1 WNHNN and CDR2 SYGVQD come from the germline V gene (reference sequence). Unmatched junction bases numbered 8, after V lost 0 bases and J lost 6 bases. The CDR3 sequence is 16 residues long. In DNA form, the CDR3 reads TGCGCCAGCAGTGAGTCTCCGACTAGCGGGCTTGTCGAGCAGTACTTC. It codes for CASSESPTSGLVEQYF.

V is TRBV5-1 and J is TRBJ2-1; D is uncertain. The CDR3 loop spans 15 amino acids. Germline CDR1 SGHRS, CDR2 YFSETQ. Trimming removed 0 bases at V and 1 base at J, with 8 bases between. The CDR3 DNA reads TGCGCCAGCAGCTTGGTCCAGAATTCCTACAATGAGCAGTTCTTC. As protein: CASSLVQNSYNEQFF. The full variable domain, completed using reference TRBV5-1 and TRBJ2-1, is KAGVTQTPRYLIKTRGQQVTLSCSPISGHRSVSWYQQTPGQGLQFLFEYFSETQRNKGNFPGRFSGRQFSNSRSEMNVSTLELGDSALYLCASSLVQNSYNEQFFGPGTRLTVL.

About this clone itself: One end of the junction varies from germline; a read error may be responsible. The CDR3 DNA reads TGCGCCAGCAGCCAAGATGGGGGGGAGGGGCAGCACTTC. This codes for CASSQDGGEGQHF. The rearrangement joins TRBV4-3 to TRBJ2-7; 7 nucleotides agree with TRBD2. The CDR3 loop spans 13 amino acids. Germline V gene lookup returns CDR1 LGHNA and CDR2 YSLEER.

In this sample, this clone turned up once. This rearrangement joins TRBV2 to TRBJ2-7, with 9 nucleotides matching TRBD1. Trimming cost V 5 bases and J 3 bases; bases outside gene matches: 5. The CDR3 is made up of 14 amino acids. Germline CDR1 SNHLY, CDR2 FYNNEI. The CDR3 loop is CASSPLGQGYEQYF. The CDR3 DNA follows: TGTGCCAGCAGTCCTCTGGGACAGGGCTACGAGCAGTACTTC.

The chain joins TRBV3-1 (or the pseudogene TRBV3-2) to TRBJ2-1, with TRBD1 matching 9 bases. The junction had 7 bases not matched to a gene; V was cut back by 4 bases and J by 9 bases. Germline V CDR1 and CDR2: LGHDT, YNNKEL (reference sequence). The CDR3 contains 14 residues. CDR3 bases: TGTGCCAGCAGCCTCGGGACAGGGAATATTGAGCAGTTCTTC. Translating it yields CASSLGTGNIEQFF.

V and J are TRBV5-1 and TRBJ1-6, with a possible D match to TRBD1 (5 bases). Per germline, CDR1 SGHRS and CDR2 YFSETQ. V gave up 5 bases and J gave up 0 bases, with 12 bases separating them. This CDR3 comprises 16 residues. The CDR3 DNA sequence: TGCGCCAGCAGTGGGGCGGAGAGCTCCTATAATTCACCCCTCCACTTT. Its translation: CASSGAESSYNSPLHF.

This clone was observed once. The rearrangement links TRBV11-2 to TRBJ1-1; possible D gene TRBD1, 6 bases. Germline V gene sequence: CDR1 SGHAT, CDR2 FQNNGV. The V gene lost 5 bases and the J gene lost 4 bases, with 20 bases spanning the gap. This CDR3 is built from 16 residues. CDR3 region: CASSTGTYLAGTEAFF. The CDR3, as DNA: TGTGCCAGCAGCACTGGGACATATCTGGCGGGCACTGAAGCTTTCTTT.

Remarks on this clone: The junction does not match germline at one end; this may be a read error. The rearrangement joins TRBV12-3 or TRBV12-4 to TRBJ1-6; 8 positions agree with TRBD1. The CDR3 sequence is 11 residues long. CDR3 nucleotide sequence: TGTGCCAGCAGTTTAGGGGGACAGGTGACATTT. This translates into CASSLGGQVTF.

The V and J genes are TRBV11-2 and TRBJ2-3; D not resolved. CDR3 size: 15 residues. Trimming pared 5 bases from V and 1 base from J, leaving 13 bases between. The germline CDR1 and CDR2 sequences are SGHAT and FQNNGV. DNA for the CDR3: TGTGCCAGCAGCCCAGCGCTATGGGGCACAGATACGCAGTATTTT. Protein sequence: CASSPALWGTDTQYF.

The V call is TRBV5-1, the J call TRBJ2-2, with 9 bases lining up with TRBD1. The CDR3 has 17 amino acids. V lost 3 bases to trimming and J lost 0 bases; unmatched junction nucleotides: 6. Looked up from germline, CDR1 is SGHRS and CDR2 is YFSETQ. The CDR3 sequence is CASSSLRQGANTGELFF. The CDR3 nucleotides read TGCGCCAGCAGCTCCCTCCGACAGGGGGCGAACACCGGGGAGCTGTTTTTT.

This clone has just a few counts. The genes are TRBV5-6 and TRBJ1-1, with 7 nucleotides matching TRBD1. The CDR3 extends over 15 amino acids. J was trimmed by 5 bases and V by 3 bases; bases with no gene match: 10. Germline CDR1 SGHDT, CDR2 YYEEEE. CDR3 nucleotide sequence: TGTGCCAGCAGCTCCCGGACAGGCTTCAGGACTGAAGCTTTCTTT. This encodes CASSSRTGFRTEAFF.

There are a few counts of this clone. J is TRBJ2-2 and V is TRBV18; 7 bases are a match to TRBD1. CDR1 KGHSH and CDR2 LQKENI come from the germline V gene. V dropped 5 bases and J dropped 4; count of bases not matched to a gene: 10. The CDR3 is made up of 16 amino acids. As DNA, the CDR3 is TGTGCCAGCTCAGGATACAGGGGCCAATTCACCGGGGAGCTGTTTTTT. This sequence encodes CASSGYRGQFTGELFF.